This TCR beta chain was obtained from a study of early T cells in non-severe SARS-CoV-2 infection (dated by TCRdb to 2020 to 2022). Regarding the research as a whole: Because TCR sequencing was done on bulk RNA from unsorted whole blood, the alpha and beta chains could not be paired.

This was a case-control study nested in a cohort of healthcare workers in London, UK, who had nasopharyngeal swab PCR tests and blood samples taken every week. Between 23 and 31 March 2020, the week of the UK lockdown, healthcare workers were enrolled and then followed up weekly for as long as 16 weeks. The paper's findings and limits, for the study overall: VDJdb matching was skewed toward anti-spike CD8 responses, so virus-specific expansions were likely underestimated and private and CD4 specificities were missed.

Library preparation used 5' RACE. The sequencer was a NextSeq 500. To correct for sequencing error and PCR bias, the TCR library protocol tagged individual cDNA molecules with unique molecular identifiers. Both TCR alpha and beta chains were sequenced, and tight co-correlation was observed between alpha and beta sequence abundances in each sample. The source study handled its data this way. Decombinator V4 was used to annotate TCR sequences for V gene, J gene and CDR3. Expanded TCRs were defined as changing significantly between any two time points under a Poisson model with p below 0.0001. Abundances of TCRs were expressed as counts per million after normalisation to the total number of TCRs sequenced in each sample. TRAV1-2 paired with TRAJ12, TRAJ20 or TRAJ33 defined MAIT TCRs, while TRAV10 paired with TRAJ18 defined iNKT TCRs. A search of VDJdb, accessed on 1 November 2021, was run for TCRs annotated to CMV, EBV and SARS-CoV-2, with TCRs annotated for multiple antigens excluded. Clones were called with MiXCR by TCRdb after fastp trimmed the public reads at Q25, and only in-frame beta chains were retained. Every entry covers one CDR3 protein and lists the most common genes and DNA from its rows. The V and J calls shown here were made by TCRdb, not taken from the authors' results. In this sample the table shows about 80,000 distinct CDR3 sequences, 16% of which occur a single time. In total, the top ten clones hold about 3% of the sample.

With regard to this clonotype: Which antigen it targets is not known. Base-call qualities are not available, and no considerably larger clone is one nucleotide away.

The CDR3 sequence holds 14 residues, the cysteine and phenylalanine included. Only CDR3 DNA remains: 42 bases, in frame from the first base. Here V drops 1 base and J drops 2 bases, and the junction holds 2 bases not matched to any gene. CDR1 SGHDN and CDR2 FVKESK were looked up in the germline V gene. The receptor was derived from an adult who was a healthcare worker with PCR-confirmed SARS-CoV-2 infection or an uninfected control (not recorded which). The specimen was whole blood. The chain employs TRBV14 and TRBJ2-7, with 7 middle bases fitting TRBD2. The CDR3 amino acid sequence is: CASSQAGGTYEQYF. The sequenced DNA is TGTGCCAGCAGCCAAGCGGGAGGAACCTACGAGCAGTACTTC.